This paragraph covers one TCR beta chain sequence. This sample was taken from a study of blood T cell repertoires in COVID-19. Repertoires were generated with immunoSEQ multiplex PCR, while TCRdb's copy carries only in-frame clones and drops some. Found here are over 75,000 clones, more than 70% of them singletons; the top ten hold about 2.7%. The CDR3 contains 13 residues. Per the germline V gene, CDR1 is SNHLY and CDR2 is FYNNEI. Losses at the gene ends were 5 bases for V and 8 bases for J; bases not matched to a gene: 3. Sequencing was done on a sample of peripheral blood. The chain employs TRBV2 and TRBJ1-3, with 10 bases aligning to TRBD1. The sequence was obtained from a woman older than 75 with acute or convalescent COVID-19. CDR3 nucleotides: TGTGCCAGCAGTCAGGACAGGGGGGACACCATATATTTT. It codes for CASSQDRGDTIYF.